The clone carrying this T cell receptor (beta chain) was counted a few times. Its antigen is unknown. The method was immunoSEQ multiplex PCR; TCRdb's version includes in-frame clones alone and lacks a portion of them. The sample contains fewer than 85,000 clones, about 80% of which appear only once. V lost 2 bases, J lost 4 bases, and 6 bases lay in between. CDR1 and CDR2 from the germline V gene are ENHRY and SYGVKD. CDR3 length: 13 residues. The sample originates from a study of vaccination effects on CD4 cells after COVID-19. Whole-study results and caveats: Vaccine-induced clones in healthy vaccinees cross-reacted with common cold coronaviruses in only 1 of 255 cases. Long after vaccination, the clones induced by infection and by vaccine shrank markedly in size.

Pools of viral peptides were used by the ViraFEST assay to expand antigen-specific CD4+ T cells ahead of sequencing. Having been cultured for around ten days, the cells underwent CD4+ T cell isolation. Vaccine administered to participants consisted of two doses of either BNT162b2 or mRNA-1273. V is TRBV10-3 and J is TRBJ2-1; D gene uncertain. The material was CD4+ T cells from PBMCs cultured with HCoV-OC43 spike peptides, obtained after COVID-19 vaccination. Stated subset: HCoV-OC43 spike overlapping peptide pool stimulation. The origin of this receptor is a human donor who received a COVID-19 vaccine. DNA for the CDR3: TGTGCCATCAGTGAGGATACTTACAATGAGCAGTTCTTC. Protein sequence: CAISEDTYNEQFF.